What follows describes a single T cell receptor (beta chain). It lacks a known antigen. No qualities accompany the bases; no much larger clone lies one base away. Library construction relied on the immunoSEQ multiplex PCR assay. DNA from the cultured, isolated CD4+ T cells was subjected to TCR beta CDR3 sequencing. As for the original processing: The analysis removed non-productive TCR sequences, trimmed reads to the CDR3 region, and retained only CDR3s that were 7 or more amino acids long. Antigen-specific clonotypes were identified using the MANAFEST web app by comparison of expansion in peptide wells against reference cultures. To count as positive, a clone had to show expansion at FDR<0.05 compared with the reference and with all other wells, an odds ratio above 5, and a frequency above 0.1% in two replicate wells. A clonotype was defined as cross-reactive if the clonotype was significantly expanded both in SARS-CoV-2 spike wells and in at least one common cold coronavirus spike condition. Using the stringdist R package, CDR3 similarity was measured by Levenshtein distance, and unrooted trees were constructed with ape in R 3.6.1. TCRdb stores this immuneACCESS table with in-frame sequences only. Part of the clones is absent; in the studies checked, under half of the shortfall reflects unresolved V genes, and no reason is known for the rest. D and trimming were read from the DNA, whereas the V and J calls and clone size are those reported in that table. Across this sample there are about 41,000 clones, with approximately 80% seen only once. The ten most abundant clones make up about 3% of the sample.

In the ViraFEST assay, PBMC were stimulated with viral peptide pools, and antigen-specific CD4+ T cell clonotypes were then identified by expansion using TCR sequencing. After more than 9 days of culture, CD4+ T cells were isolated with the EasySep CD4+ T cell isolation kit. Negative nucleocapsid antibody results before and after vaccination confirmed that the healthy vaccine recipients had no prior SARS-CoV-2 infection. Over 1.5 million PBMC per well were cultured with roughly 10 ug/ml peptides in IMDM containing around 5% human AB serum, 8.5 to 10 IU/ml IL-2 and gentamicin. On days 3 and 7, half of the culture medium was replaced with fresh IL-2-containing medium. Each peptide stimulation condition was cultured in triplicate wells unless otherwise noted. Using Ficoll-Paque Plus gradient centrifugation, PBMC were separated from whole blood and then either used fresh or cryopreserved at -140C. The overlapping peptide pools covered the spike proteins of SARS-CoV-2 as well as those of the common cold coronaviruses HCoV-NL63, HCoV-OC43 and HCoV-229E. Genomic DNA was extracted from cultured CD4+ T cells with the QIAamp micro DNA kit.

The data were obtained in a study of vaccination effects on CD4 cells after COVID-19 (dated by TCRdb to 2022 to 2024). At the level of the whole study: Each participant received two doses of an mRNA SARS-CoV-2 vaccine, either BNT162b2 or mRNA-1273. In the study, cultures from other donors were sequenced using the Oncomine TCR Beta short-read assay on an Illumina iSeq 100. Altogether, roughly 10 COVID-19 convalescent patients and several SARS-CoV-2-naive healthy vaccine recipients made up the full study. In both COVID-19 convalescent patients and infection-naive vaccine recipients, the study compared SARS-CoV-2 spike-specific CD4+ TCR repertoires from before mRNA vaccination with those from after it.

Paper-wide results and their limitations: Limitations of the study were the small number of convalescent patients and the absence of early post-infection timepoints. Both infection-induced and vaccine-induced clones contracted markedly at late post-vaccination timepoints, which is consistent with waning T cell responses. In healthy vaccine recipients, vaccine-induced clones were almost all SARS-CoV-2 mono-reactive, with only 1 of 255 cross-reactive with common cold coronaviruses.

The V end gives up 7 bases and the J end 3 bases, leaving 8 bases in the junction not matched to a gene. The CDR3 sequence holds 14 residues, the cysteine and phenylalanine included. The only DNA kept is the CDR3, 42 bases in frame from the first base. For CDR1 and CDR2, the germline V gene lists SNHLY and FYNNEI. The starting material was CD4+ T cells from PBMCs cultured with HCoV-NL63 spike peptides, obtained before COVID-19 vaccination. The intended sense of this specimen's cell subset or site label: HCoV-NL63 spike overlapping peptide pool stimulation. This receptor was taken from a human donor who received a COVID-19 vaccine. In this chain, TRBV2 is recombined with TRBJ1-1; a stretch of 7 junction bases matches TRBD1. The nucleotide sequence is given as TGTGCCAGCAAGACAGGGAATAGAGACACTGAAGCTTTCTTT. This yields the protein CASKTGNRDTEAFF.